Shown below are 3 T cell receptor beta chains from a single sample sequenced in a study of molecular identifiers for immune sequencing clone quantification. TCRdb used MiXCR to reprocess the PCR reads, holding one entry per CDR3 protein. Among more than 450,000 distinct CDR3 sequences listed, around 21% were seen once. The sequencing sample was made of naive CD8+ T cells from blood, with Jurkat cell RNA spiked in. The subset: FACS-sorted CD8+CD4-CCR7+CD45RA+ naive T cells. The origin of the receptors is a human donor in good health. Some libraries in this study had Jurkat cell RNA spiked in.

This clonotype has just a few counts. At one end, the junction sequence differs from germline, possibly due to a read error. The rearrangement links TRBV27 to TRBJ2-1; the match to TRBD2 covers 15 bases. CDR1 and CDR2 (germline): MNHEY, SMNVEV (reference sequence). The CDR3 runs to 18 residues. CDR3 in amino acids: CASSLTGTSGGPDNGQFF. In nucleotides, the CDR3 is TGTGCCAGCAGTTTGACCGGGACTAGCGGGGGGCCAGACAATGGGCAGTTCTTC.

About this clonotype itself: This may be a read error: a much more frequent sequence differs by one nucleotide. The chain has TRBV7-9 and TRBJ2-7; 8 positions agree with TRBD1. Germline V gene data show CDR1 as SEHNR and CDR2 as FQNEAQ (reference sequence). The CDR3 has 14 residues. The CDR3 spells CASSSSWTGTEQCF. Written as DNA, the CDR3 is TGTGCCAGCAGTTCTTCTTGGACAGGGACCGAGCAGTGCTTC.

The chain joins TRBV28 to TRBJ1-1; D gene uncertain. Germline assignment: CDR1 MDHEN and CDR2 SYDVKM. V dropped 1 base and J dropped 7 bases, with 16 bases sitting between them. The CDR3 is 15 residues long. The CDR3 spells CASSLYPGYRGEAFF. The CDR3 DNA sequence: TGTGCCAGCAGTTTATACCCGGGGTACAGAGGTGAAGCTTTCTTT.